A selection of T cell receptor beta chains follows, all from one sample in a study of blood T cell repertoires in COVID-19. The protocol was immunoSEQ multiplex PCR, while the TCRdb copy is restricted to in-frame clones and leaves out a portion. The table shows more than 95,000 clones, with roughly 87% occurring only once. Input material: peripheral blood. The receptors here all came from a man in his fifties or sixties in a cohort sampled during active COVID-19. CDR3s include the opening cysteine and the closing phenylalanine or tryptophan. Each record gives: V gene, J gene, D gene, clone size, CDR3 protein, CDR3 DNA. A D gene is named only where the DNA matches it firmly. Clone size, where shown, is once, few, many, or a class for clones that have expanded.

TRBV11-2,TRBJ1-6,-,-,CASSLEGGPNSPLHF,TGTGCCAGCAGCTTAGAGGGGGGGCCCAATTCACCCCTCCACTTT
TRBV2,TRBJ2-3,-,-,CASSEYVDTQYF,TGTGCCAGCAGTGAATATGTGGATACGCAGTATTTT
TRBV6-7,TRBJ2-6,TRBD1,-,CASSSGQGPPLGANVLTF,TGTGCCAGCAGTAGCGGACAGGGGCCCCCCCTGGGGGCCAACGTCCTGACTTTC
TRBV6-5,TRBJ2-1,TRBD1,-,CASSYALGTGNNEQFF,TGTGCCAGCAGTTACGCCCTTGGGACAGGGAACAATGAGCAGTTCTTC
TRBV28,TRBJ2-5,TRBD2,-,CASSPPLAGQETQYF,TGTGCCAGCAGTCCCCCCCTAGCGGGGCAAGAGACCCAGTACTTC
TRBV13,TRBJ2-2,TRBD1,-,CASSRYRDRSNTGELFF,TGTGCCAGCAGTCGATACCGGGACAGGTCGAACACCGGGGAGCTGTTTTTT
TRBV19,TRBJ1-1,-,-,CASSKVSGHPNTEAFF,TGTGCCAGTAGTAAGGTTTCAGGCCACCCGAACACTGAAGCTTTCTTT
TRBV2,TRBJ1-5,TRBD1,-,CASSDAGGGQPQHF,TGTGCCAGCAGTGATGCAGGGGGTGGTCAGCCCCAGCATTTT
TRBV6-6,TRBJ1-1,-,-,CASSYYPAVNTEAFF,TGTGCCAGCAGTTACTACCCGGCGGTAAACACTGAAGCTTTCTTT
TRBV9,TRBJ2-2,TRBD2,-,CASGGGATGELFF,TGTGCCAGTGGCGGGGGGGCTACCGGGGAGCTGTTTTTT
TRBV28,TRBJ2-5,TRBD2,-,CASSPRTLAGGQETQYF,TGTGCCAGCAGCCCTAGGACCCTAGCGGGGGGGCAAGAGACCCAGTACTTC
TRBV14,TRBJ2-1,-,-,CASSPSFPGSIYEQFF,TGTGCCAGCAGCCCTAGCTTCCCTGGAAGTATATATGAGCAGTTCTTC
TRBV27,TRBJ2-7,TRBD1,-,CASSSDRGGEQYF,TGTGCCAGCAGTTCGGACAGGGGGGGGGAGCAGTACTTC
TRBV13,TRBJ1-1,TRBD1,-,CASSLRTGAMNTEAFF,TGTGCCAGCAGCTTGCGGACAGGGGCCATGAACACTGAAGCTTTCTTT
TRBV6-1,TRBJ2-1,TRBD1,-,CASSERGTGTGSYNEQFF,TGTGCCAGCAGTGAAAGGGGTACCGGGACAGGGTCCTACAATGAGCAGTTCTTC
TRBV7-6,TRBJ2-5,-,-,CASSLVVQETQYF,TGTGCCAGCAGCTTAGTAGTGCAAGAGACCCAGTACTTC
TRBV19,TRBJ2-3,TRBD1,-,CASSPGTGGGTDTQYF,TGTGCCAGTAGCCCCGGGACAGGTGGGGGGACAGATACGCAGTATTTT
TRBV7-3,TRBJ2-3,TRBD2,-,CASSPSGGVDTQYF,TGTGCCAGCAGCCCTAGCGGGGGGGTGGATACGCAGTATTTT
TRBV4-1,TRBJ2-3,TRBD2,-,CASSQPGLAADTQYF,TGCGCCAGCAGCCAACCGGGACTAGCCGCAGATACGCAGTATTTT
TRBV11-2,TRBJ2-5,-,-,CASSLFGEYQETQYF,TGTGCCAGCAGCTTATTCGGGGAATACCAAGAGACCCAGTACTTC
TRBV2,TRBJ2-7,TRBD2,-,CASSAPGLALGDEQYF,TGTGCCAGCAGTGCCCCGGGACTAGCGTTGGGGGACGAGCAGTACTTC
TRBV27,TRBJ2-3,TRBD2,-,CASSSARTSGGAVADTQYF,TGTGCCAGCAGTTCAGCCCGGACTAGCGGGGGGGCCGTGGCAGATACGCAGTATTTT
TRBV15,TRBJ2-1,TRBD2,-,CATSRDSGLAGYTEQFF,TGTGCCACCAGCAGAGATTCAGGACTAGCGGGGTATACTGAGCAGTTCTTC
TRBV9,TRBJ2-5,-,-,CASSVRGRAGRQETQYF,TGTGCCAGCAGCGTAAGGGGCCGGGCAGGGAGGCAAGAGACCCAGTACTTC
TRBV10-3,TRBJ2-2,-,-,CAISNSGTGELFF,TGTGCCATCAGTAACTCAGGTACCGGGGAGCTGTTTTTT
TRBV6-1,TRBJ1-4,TRBD1,-,CASSDQGEANEKLFF,TGTGCCAGCAGTGATCAGGGGGAGGCTAATGAAAAACTGTTTTTT
TRBV6-6,TRBJ1-4,TRBD1,-,CASRTGQTNEKLFF,TGTGCCAGCAGAACGGGACAGACTAATGAAAAACTGTTTTTT
TRBV12-3/TRBV12-4,TRBJ2-1,-,-,CASSLKGQGWFF,TGTGCCAGCAGTTTAAAAGGTCAGGGATGGTTCTTC
TRBV5-4,TRBJ1-5,-,-,CASSLTDRAGGQPQHF,TGTGCCAGCAGCCTTACGGACCGAGCTGGAGGCCAGCCCCAGCATTTT
TRBV6-6,TRBJ1-5,-,few,CASSLRGFQHF,TGTGCCAGCAGTCTTCGAGGATTCCAGCATTTT
TRBV29-1,TRBJ2-3,-,-,CSVDGGGAGDTQYF,TGCAGCGTTGACGGAGGGGGGGCAGGAGATACGCAGTATTTT
TRBV2,TRBJ1-5,-,few,CASSEASGGQHF,TGTGCCAGCAGTGAAGCGTCGGGAGGCCAGCATTTT
TRBV27,TRBJ1-6,-,-,CASRFNRDTYSPLHF,TGTGCCAGCAGATTCAACCGGGACACGTATTCACCCCTCCACTTT
TRBV20-1,TRBJ2-1,-,-,CSAWRDEQFF,TGCAGTGCCTGGCGGGACGAGCAGTTCTTC
TRBV4-1,TRBJ1-5,-,few,CASSQDRAGQPQHF,TGCGCCAGCAGCCAAGACAGGGCAGGGCAGCCCCAGCATTTT
TRBV27,TRBJ2-7,TRBD2,-,CASSSSLAGGAEQYF,TGTGCCAGCAGTTCCTCTCTAGCGGGGGGGGCCGAGCAGTACTTC
TRBV9,TRBJ2-5,TRBD1,-,CASSVELRDRIKYF,TGTGCCAGCAGCGTAGAGCTCCGGGACAGAATCAAGTACTTC
TRBV3-1/TRBV3-2,TRBJ2-5,TRBD2,-,CASSSTSGGVKETQYF,TGTGCCAGCAGCTCGACTAGCGGGGGGGTTAAAGAGACCCAGTACTTC
TRBV11-3,TRBJ2-7,-,-,CASSLRTEGYEQYF,TGTGCCAGCAGCTTAAGAACTGAGGGATATGAGCAGTACTTC